Listed below are T cell receptor beta chains from one sample, sequenced in a study of T cell repertoires in cytomegalovirus infection. In TCRdb, the reads were re-called with MiXCR into one record per CDR3 protein. The sample carries about 360,000 distinct CDR3 sequences, around 18% recorded once. Sample: PBMCs. The receptor set was obtained from a human donor in good health (CMV status not recorded). Some clones in this sample may be carry-over from other donors' samples. CDR3s include the opening cysteine and the closing phenylalanine or tryptophan. A D gene is named only where the DNA matches it firmly. A clone size is listed for some rows: how often the clone was seen (once, few, many), or a class if it is expanded.

D gene	V gene	J gene	clone size	CDR3 DNA	CDR3 protein
NA	TRBV11-2	TRBJ2-7	many	TGTGCCAGCAGCCGGCCCTGGACGGACCGGGAGGAGCAGTACTTC	CASSRPWTDREEQYF
NA	TRBV7-9	TRBJ1-3	NA	TGTGCCAGCAGCTTATTTGGAGGTTCAGACTCTGGAAACACCATATATTTT	CASSLFGGSDSGNTIYF
TRBD1	TRBV20-1	TRBJ1-5	NA	TGCAGTGCTAGAGGTCCTAGCGGGGACAGGGGGCGTCGCCAGCCCCAGCATTTT	CSARGPSGDRGRRQPQHF
NA	TRBV20-1	TRBJ2-1	many	TGCAGTGCTCGTGTTGGGTCTAGCTCCTACAATGAGCAGTTCTTC	CSARVGSSSYNEQFF
TRBD1	TRBV20-1	TRBJ2-7	few	TGCAGTGCTAGAACCGACAGGGGGCTAGGGGAGCAGTACTTC	CSARTDRGLGEQYF
NA	TRBV7-2	TRBJ2-1	many	TGTGCCAGCAGCCAACAACGAGGATACTACAATGAGCAGTTCTTC	CASSQQRGYYNEQFF
NA	TRBV4-2	TRBJ2-7	many	TGTGCCAGCAGCCAGGCGGGGGACAGCTCCTACGAGCAGTACTTC	CASSQAGDSSYEQYF
NA	TRBV7-2	TRBJ2-1	many	TGTGCCAGCAGCTTAGTAGGGTCTTTCTCCTACAATGAGCAGTTCTTC	CASSLVGSFSYNEQFF
NA	TRBV7-2	TRBJ2-6	many	TGTGCCAGCAGCTTAGTTTCCGGTCCTGGGGCCAACGTCCTGACTTTC	CASSLVSGPGANVLTF
NA	TRBV7-6	TRBJ1-1	NA	TGTGCCAGCAGCGACCACCTGGGTGGAGAAGCTTTCTTT	CASSDHLGGEAFF
NA	TRBV19	TRBJ1-2	NA	TGTGCCAGTACCACGGGGGGGCCCTCTTGGGGCTACACCTTC	CASTTGGPSWGYTF
NA	TRBV7-8	TRBJ1-1	many	TGTGCCAGCAGCGTCCCTTTGGGCACTGAAGCTTTCTTT	CASSVPLGTEAFF
NA	TRBV15	TRBJ1-2	NA	TGTGCCACCAGCGGGGATTGGGATGGCTATGGCTACACCTTC	CATSGDWDGYGYTF
NA	TRBV4-2	TRBJ2-7	many	TGTGCCAGCAGCCAAGTGGATGGTGTCCGGAGGTACGAGCAGTACTTC	CASSQVDGVRRYEQYF
NA	TRBV2	TRBJ2-7	few	TGTGCCAGCAGTGAATCGGAGGAGCAGTACTTC	CASSESEEQYF
NA	TRBV4-3	TRBJ2-1	NA	TGCGCCAGCAGCCAAGTAGGGGCATGGAACAATGAGCAGTTCTTC	CASSQVGAWNNEQFF
NA	TRBV7-2	TRBJ1-5	many	TGTGCCAGCAGCTGGGCCCTCAATCAGCCCCAGCATTTT	CASSWALNQPQHF
TRBD1	TRBV7-2	TRBJ1-1	NA	TGTGCCAGCAGCTCACAGGGTGGGACAGGGGGCTCTGAAGCTTTCTTT	CASSSQGGTGGSEAFF
TRBD2	TRBV7-2	TRBJ2-2	NA	TGTGCCAGCCGTGTAGCGGGAGCGGTCGGGGAGCTGTTTTTT	CASRVAGAVGELFF